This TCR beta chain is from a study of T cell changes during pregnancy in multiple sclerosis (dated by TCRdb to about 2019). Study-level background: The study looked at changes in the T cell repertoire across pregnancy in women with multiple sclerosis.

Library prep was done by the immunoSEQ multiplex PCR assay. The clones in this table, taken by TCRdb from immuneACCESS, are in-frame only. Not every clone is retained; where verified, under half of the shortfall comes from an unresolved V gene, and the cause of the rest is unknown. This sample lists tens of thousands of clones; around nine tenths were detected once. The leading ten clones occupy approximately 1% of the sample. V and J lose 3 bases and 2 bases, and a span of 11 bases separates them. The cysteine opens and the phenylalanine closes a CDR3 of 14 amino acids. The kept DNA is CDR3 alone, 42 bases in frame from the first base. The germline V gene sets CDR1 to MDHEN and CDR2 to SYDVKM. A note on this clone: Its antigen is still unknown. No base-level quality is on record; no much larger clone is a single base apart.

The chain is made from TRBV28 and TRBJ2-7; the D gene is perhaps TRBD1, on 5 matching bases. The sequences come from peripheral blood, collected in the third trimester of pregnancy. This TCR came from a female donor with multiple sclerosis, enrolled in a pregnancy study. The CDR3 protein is CASSLGQSPYEQYF. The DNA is TGTGCCAGCAGTTTGGGGCAGTCCCCCTACGAGCAGTACTTC.